This T cell receptor (beta chain) was retrieved from a study of regulatory T cells in long-lasting Graves disease. Study-wide points: It was in persistent disease that TRBV28, TRBJ1-2 and TRBJ2-5 were favored. Accuracy might have suffered from few samples.

The CDR3 spans 14 residues. Per germline, CDR1 MNHEY and CDR2 SMNVEV (reference sequence). Trimming took 7 bases from V and 8 from J, leaving 21 bases between them. Arm-PCR of CDR3 regions with iRepertoire HTBI primers generated TCR beta libraries. TCRdb redid the calling of the multiplex PCR reads with MiXCR, one entry per CDR3 protein. The sample consists of approximately 470,000 distinct CDR3 sequences, 20% of them appearing once. Regarding time point: persistent/refractory GD, antithyroid drugs over 5 years with positive TRAb. Construction of the TCR library relied on RNA isolated from PBMCs. Xi'an, China, was home to the endocrinology department that provided patients. This clonotype was counted many times. Its target is not known.

The J gene is TRBJ2-7, the V gene TRBV27, with a tentative D call TRBD2 (6 bases). The sequence was obtained from a female donor with Graves disease. Source: peripheral blood mononuclear cells (PBMCs), taken when the disease was refractory, from a patient treated with antithyroid drugs. CDR3 sequence reads: CASIELALPTKQYF. CDR3 DNA sequence: TGTGCCAGCATTGAACTAGCCTTACCTACGAAGCAGTACTTC.